What follows is one T cell receptor beta chain and its context. Per the original data handling: Reference gene primer amplification gave nucleated cell count estimates. Repertoires were generated with immunoSEQ multiplex PCR, while TCRdb's copy carries only in-frame clones and drops some. That table gives V, J and clone size, and the DNA gave D and trimming. The table lists 150,000 or so clones, 87% of them singletons. The data derive from a study of blood T cell repertoires in COVID-19. On the study more broadly: The United States, Italy and Spain were the sources of the acute and convalescent COVID-19 samples. The cDNA or gDNA used as material had been derived from T cells, B-cell-depleted T cells, or PBMCs.

This TCR was recovered from a human donor with acute COVID-19. The donor label of this sample is uncertain. Material for sequencing was PBMCs or T cells enriched from blood (not recorded which).

The CDR3 loop reads CASSSGGSQGAFF. DNA for the CDR3: TGTGCCAGCAGCTCAGGGGGGTCCCAGGGAGCTTTCTTT. The chain has TRBV11-3 and TRBJ1-1; 7 nucleotides match TRBD1. CDR3 size: 13 residues. Germline V CDR1 and CDR2: SGHNT, YENEEA. V was pared by 4 bases and J by 10 bases, with 9 bases of the junction left unmatched.